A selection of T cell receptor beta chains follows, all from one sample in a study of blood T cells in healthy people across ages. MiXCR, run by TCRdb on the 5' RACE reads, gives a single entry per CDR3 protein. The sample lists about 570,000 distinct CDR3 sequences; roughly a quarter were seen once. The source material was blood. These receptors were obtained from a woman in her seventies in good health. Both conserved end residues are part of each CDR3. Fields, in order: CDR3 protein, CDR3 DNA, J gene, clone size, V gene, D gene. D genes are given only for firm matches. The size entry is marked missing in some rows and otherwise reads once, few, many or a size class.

CDR3aa: CASSAPGSVTQYF; CDR3nt: TGTGCCAGCTCAGCTCCGGGGTCCGTGACCCAGTACTTC; j_gene: TRBJ2-5; abundance: -; v_gene: TRBV18; d_gene: -
CDR3aa: CASSLRPIGELFF; CDR3nt: TGTGCCAGCAGTTTAAGGCCAATCGGGGAGCTGTTTTTT; j_gene: TRBJ2-2; abundance: -; v_gene: TRBV12-3/TRBV12-4; d_gene: -
CDR3aa: CASSQEEDSGYEQYF; CDR3nt: TGCGCCAGCAGCCAAGAAGAAGACTCTGGCTACGAGCAGTACTTC; j_gene: TRBJ2-7; abundance: -; v_gene: TRBV4-3; d_gene: -
CDR3aa: CVSSYGYGYTF; CDR3nt: TGTGTCAGCAGTTACGGCTATGGCTACACCTTC; j_gene: TRBJ1-2; abundance: -; v_gene: TRBV6-2/TRBV6-3; d_gene: -
CDR3aa: CASSQYGQGGGYTF; CDR3nt: TGCGCCAGCAGCCAATATGGACAGGGGGGAGGCTACACCTTC; j_gene: TRBJ1-2; abundance: -; v_gene: TRBV4-1; d_gene: TRBD1
CDR3aa: CSARDLTDSPGTEAFF; CDR3nt: TGCAGTGCTAGAGACCTAACGGACTCCCCTGGGACTGAAGCTTTCTTT; j_gene: TRBJ1-1; abundance: -; v_gene: TRBV20-1; d_gene: -
CDR3aa: CAGSFEGAHGYTF; CDR3nt: TGCGCCGGCAGCTTCGAGGGGGCGCATGGCTACACCTTC; j_gene: TRBJ1-2; abundance: few; v_gene: TRBV5-1; d_gene: TRBD1
CDR3aa: CASGDLSGASEKLFF; CDR3nt: TGCGCCAGCGGCGACCTGTCGGGCGCTAGTGAAAAACTGTTTTTT; j_gene: TRBJ1-4; abundance: -; v_gene: TRBV5-1; d_gene: -
CDR3aa: CASSGASGALSYNEQFF; CDR3nt: TGTGCCAGCAGTGGTGCTAGCGGGGCCCTTTCCTACAATGAGCAGTTCTTC; j_gene: TRBJ2-1; abundance: -; v_gene: TRBV2; d_gene: TRBD2
CDR3aa: CASSLAPRGPYNEQFF; CDR3nt: TGTGCCAGCAGCTTAGCTCCCCGGGGACCTTACAATGAGCAGTTCTTC; j_gene: TRBJ2-1; abundance: -; v_gene: TRBV11-3; d_gene: -
CDR3aa: CASSLTSGDTDTQYF; CDR3nt: TGTGCCAGCAGCCTCACTAGCGGGGACACAGATACGCAGTATTTT; j_gene: TRBJ2-3; abundance: few; v_gene: TRBV3-1; d_gene: TRBD2
CDR3aa: CASRRTGESEQYF; CDR3nt: TGTGCCAGCAGAAGGACAGGGGAAAGCGAGCAGTACTTC; j_gene: TRBJ2-7; abundance: -; v_gene: TRBV5-6; d_gene: TRBD1
CDR3aa: CASSQGTHEKLFF; CDR3nt: TGTGCTAGCAGCCAAGGAACGCATGAAAAACTGTTTTTT; j_gene: TRBJ1-4; abundance: few; v_gene: TRBV7-7; d_gene: -
CDR3aa: CASRGTGHLNYGYTF; CDR3nt: TGTGCCAGTAGGGGAACGGGACACCTAAACTATGGCTACACCTTC; j_gene: TRBJ1-2; abundance: -; v_gene: TRBV19; d_gene: -
CDR3aa: CASTLGRSTEAFF; CDR3nt: TGTGCCAGCACCCTGGGGCGGAGTACTGAAGCTTTCTTT; j_gene: TRBJ1-1; abundance: -; v_gene: TRBV12-3/TRBV12-4; d_gene: -
CDR3aa: CASGQDGYRTSTDTQYF; CDR3nt: TGCGCCAGCGGCCAAGATGGATACAGGACGAGCACAGATACGCAGTATTTT; j_gene: TRBJ2-3; abundance: few; v_gene: TRBV4-3; d_gene: -